This TCR beta chain was identified during a study of human T cells and chemical hapten exposure. About the study: Readings were taken at 6 days from patch tests that had applied 0.01% DPC to the upper back. Patients, mostly women, had alopecia areata, alopecia totalis or alopecia universalis.

The V segment lost 8 bases and the J segment 3 bases; nucleotides outside the gene matches: 4. Germline V gene lookup returns CDR1 SQVTM and CDR2 ANQGSEA. This CDR3 has 12 residues. TCRdb redid the calling of the RACE reads with MiXCR, one entry per CDR3 protein. The sample has about 180,000 distinct CDR3 sequences, approximately 31% seen once. The study, taken as a whole, reports: The number of TCRs above 1 in 1000 frequency did not change after DPC sensitization. Compared to controls, expanded TCRs made significantly more large clusters of similar CDR3s.

Stated time point: pre-sensitization, week 0. Noted treatment: therapeutic diphenylcyclopropenone sensitization with weekly scalp DPC. Of note for this clonotype: Its antigen is currently unknown.

This specimen was whole blood, taken in connection with sensitization to the hapten diphenylcyclopropenone (DPC). The clonotype comes from a woman in her twenties or thirties with alopecia areata. Some clones in this sample may be carry-over from other donors' samples. J is TRBJ1-2 and V is TRBV29-1; 9 bases align to TRBD1. Here the CDR3 DNA reads TGCAGCACGGGACAGGGAGACTATGGCTACACCTTC. As protein: CSTGQGDYGYTF.